The 30 T cell receptor beta chains presented below share a single source sample, sequenced in a study of cytomegalovirus exposure and HLA in healthy donors. PCR was performed using 60 Vbeta and 13 Jbeta primers. Profiling relied on immunoSEQ multiplex PCR, and the TCRdb table lists in-frame clones only, not all of them. The profile shows around 30,000 clones, around 60% of them singletons. Sequenced: PBMCs. The receptors stem from a man aged 45-65 years in good health and CMV-seropositive.

J is TRBJ2-7 and V is TRBV30, with 9 bases lining up with TRBD1. Losses at the gene ends were 5 bases for V and 1 base for J; bases not matched to a gene: 6. This CDR3 is built from 14 residues. From germline, CDR1 is GTSNPN and CDR2 SVGIG (reference sequence). CDR3 nucleotide sequence: TGTGCCTGGGGGGGACAGGGCCTTTCCTACGAGCAGTACTTC. Protein sequence: CAWGGQGLSYEQYF.

The chain uses TRBV6-5 and TRBJ2-7; 10 bases fit TRBD1. V lost 6 bases to trimming and J lost 4 bases; unmatched junction nucleotides: 3. Germline-derived CDR1 and CDR2 are MNHEY and SVGAGI. CDR3 size: 13 residues. The CDR3 protein is CASRTGGRYEQYF. The CDR3 bases are TGTGCCAGCAGGACAGGGGGCCGTTACGAGCAGTACTTC.

The chain links TRBV6-1 to TRBJ1-2, with 7 nucleotides matching TRBD1. In germline, CDR1 is MNHNS, CDR2 SASEGT. J lost 9 bases, V lost 5 bases, and 9 bases had no gene match. CDR3 size: 13 residues. In DNA, the CDR3 is TGTGCCAGCAGTCTCCTTGGACAGGACCGCTACACCTTC. Amino acid sequence: CASSLLGQDRYTF.

The table lists this clone with a few counts. This chain uses TRBV15 with TRBJ2-3; TRBD1 might be the D (5 bases). V gave up 0 bases and J gave up 4 bases, with 8 bases separating them. The CDR3 is made up of 14 amino acids. CDR1 is LNHNV and CDR2 is YYDKDF in the germline V gene (reference sequence). This CDR3 reads CATSRDRGPDTQYF. CDR3 nucleotide sequence: TGTGCCACCAGCAGAGATAGGGGCCCAGATACGCAGTATTTT.

This clone turned up a few times. V gene TRBV5-4 combines with J gene TRBJ1-4; D remains unclear. The CDR3 contains 13 residues. The V gene's germline CDR1 is SGHNT and CDR2 YYREEE (reference sequence). The V and J ends lost 3 bases and 7 bases respectively, with 10 bases between them. The CDR3 coding sequence is TGTGCCAGCAGCTACGGGAGTGGTGAAAAACTGTTTTTT. It codes for CASSYGSGEKLFF.

The V call is TRBV4-2, the J call TRBJ2-1, with a possible D match to TRBD2 (5 bases). Germline-derived CDR1 and CDR2 are LGHNA and YNFKEQ. The CDR3 runs 15 residues. V lost 4 bases and J lost 5, with 15 bases in between. CDR3 in DNA: TGTGCCAGCAGCCCCACCCCGTTCGGGGACAATGAGCAGTTCTTC. This translates into CASSPTPFGDNEQFF.

On this clone: In the same sample, other DNA sequences code for this CDR3. The chain employs TRBV5-1 and TRBJ2-7, with 10 bases identical to TRBD1. Germline values: CDR1 SGHRS, CDR2 YFSETQ. Trimming took 0 bases from V and 3 from J; bases not matched to a gene: 0. The CDR3 sequence is 14 residues long. The DNA of the CDR3 is TGCGCCAGCAGCTTGGGGACAGGGGGCTACGAGCAGTACTTC. Translation gives CASSLGTGGYEQYF.

The J gene is TRBJ1-5, the V gene TRBV29-1; unclear D gene. The germline V gene has CDR1 SQVTM and CDR2 ANQGSEA. The CDR3 covers 13 residues. Trimming removed 0 bases at V and 5 bases at J, with 8 bases between. CDR3 protein: CSVEDSVDQPQHF. In nucleotides, the CDR3 is TGCAGCGTTGAAGATAGCGTGGATCAGCCCCAGCATTTT.

The rearrangement uses TRBV7-2 and TRBJ1-6; possibly TRBD1 for D (5 bases). The CDR3 covers 17 residues. V was clipped by 2 bases and J by 0 bases, with 11 bases between them. Germline V gene sequence: CDR1 SGHTA, CDR2 FQGNSA. The CDR3 nucleotides read TGTGCCAGCAGCTTAAGGGGCTTTTTCTCCTATAATTCACCCCTCCACTTT. As protein: CASSLRGFFSYNSPLHF.

This clone was observed a few times. The chain links TRBV6-5 to TRBJ2-5; 11 nucleotides agree with TRBD2. The length of the CDR3 is 14 residues. V was clipped by 6 bases and J by 4 bases; unmatched bases: 4. Germline loops: CDR1 MNHEY, CDR2 SVGAGI. For the CDR3, the DNA is TGTGCCAGCAGAATAGCGGGAGGGACAGAGACCCAGTACTTC. It translates to CASRIAGGTETQYF.

This sequence joins TRBV30 and TRBJ2-7; perhaps TRBD2 as D (5 bases). V gave up 3 bases and J gave up 2 bases, with 5 bases separating them. The germline CDR1 and CDR2 sequences are GTSNPN and SVGIG (reference sequence). The CDR3 sequence is 11 residues long. This CDR3 reads CAWSGAYEQYF. The CDR3 bases are TGTGCCTGGAGCGGGGCCTACGAGCAGTACTTC.

V is TRBV5-4 and J is TRBJ1-6; 7 nucleotides agree with TRBD1. Losses at the gene ends were 4 bases for V and 5 bases for J; bases not matched to a gene: 6. The CDR3 is 15 residues long. Germline values: CDR1 SGHNT, CDR2 YYREEE (reference sequence). CDR3 in DNA: TGTGCCAGCAGCCAGGGACAGCCCGATAATTCACCCCTCCACTTT. Translating it yields CASSQGQPDNSPLHF.

The J gene is TRBJ2-1, the V gene TRBV5-4; TRBD1 agrees at 7 bases. V gave up 3 bases and J gave up 4 bases; unmatched junction bases: 7. The CDR3 is made up of 15 amino acids. Germline CDR1 SGHNT, CDR2 YYREEE (reference sequence). The CDR3 DNA reads TGTGCCAGCAGCTCCGGGACAGCCACATACAATGAGCAGTTCTTC. It specifies CASSSGTATYNEQFF.

Only a few counts were recorded for this clone. V and J are TRBV28 and TRBJ1-5; possible D gene TRBD1, 6 bases. CDR1 is MDHEN and CDR2 is SYDVKM in the germline V gene. The CDR3 spans 14 residues. The V gene lost 11 bases and the J gene lost 6 bases, with 20 bases spanning the gap. The CDR3 region has the DNA TGTGCCTTACTGGGCAGGGGTTTCTCTCAGCCCCAGCATTTT. This sequence encodes CALLGRGFSQPQHF.

A single count supports this clone. V gene TRBV15 combines with J gene TRBJ2-1; 9 nucleotides match TRBD2. Unmatched junction bases numbered 4, after V lost 1 base and J lost 6 bases. This CDR3 spans 15 amino acids. CDR1 and CDR2 from the germline V gene are LNHNV and YYDKDF (reference sequence). The CDR3 DNA reads as TGTGCCACCAGCAGAGCGCGGGAGGGGAGCAATGAGCAGTTCTTC. It translates to CATSRAREGSNEQFF.

The gene calls are TRBV29-1 and TRBJ2-3, with D unresolved. Germline assignment: CDR1 SQVTM and CDR2 ANQGSEA. There are 14 residues in the CDR3. Trimming stripped 3 bases from V and 0 bases from J, with 10 bases between. Here the CDR3 reads CSVDSVSSTDTQYF. CDR3 DNA: TGCAGCGTTGATTCTGTCTCCAGCACAGATACGCAGTATTTT.

The chain couples TRBV29-1 to TRBJ2-6; D gene unclear. Germline CDR1 SQVTM, CDR2 ANQGSEA. Trimming shortened V by 1 base and J by 0 bases, and 7 bases separated the two germline ends. The CDR3 spans 15 residues. CDR3 amino acids: CSVEGTFSGANVLTF. CDR3 nucleotide sequence: TGCAGCGTTGAAGGTACATTCTCTGGGGCCAACGTCCTGACTTTC.

The table lists this clone with a count of one. This rearrangement joins TRBV9 to TRBJ2-5; D is possibly TRBD1 (6 bases). V shed 5 bases and J shed 4 bases, with 12 bases lying between them. This CDR3 is built from 13 residues. Germline CDR1 is SGDLS and CDR2 is YYNGEE. In DNA form, the CDR3 reads TGTGCCAGCAGTGAACAGGGTCGAGAGACCCAGTACTTC. This codes for CASSEQGRETQYF. Full variable domain (outside the CDR3, taken from reference TRBV9 and TRBJ2-5): DSGVTQTPKHLITATGQRVTLRCSPRSGDLSVYWYQQSLDQGLQFLIQYYNGEERAKGNILERFSAQQFPDLHSELNLSSLELGDSALYFCASSEQGRETQYFGPGTRLLVL.

The CDR3 reads CASSQDRTGGYNEQFF. The CDR3 nucleotides are TGCGCCAGCAGCCAAGATCGGACAGGGGGTTACAATGAGCAGTTCTTC. The V call is TRBV4-3, the J call TRBJ2-1; TRBD1 matches 10 bases. Trimming removed 0 bases from V and 4 bases from J; junction bases left unmatched: 3. This CDR3 has 16 residues. The germline CDR1 and CDR2 sequences are LGHNA and YSLEER.

The CDR3 bases are TGCGCCAGCAGCTCAGGATACGAGCAGTACTTC. Translating it yields CASSSGYEQYF. The rearrangement joins TRBV5-1 to TRBJ2-7, with unresolved D. This CDR3 has 11 amino acids. Per germline, CDR1 SGHRS and CDR2 YFSETQ. V lost 3 bases and J 4 bases, leaving 5 bases between the germline ends. Full variable domain (rest looked up from reference TRBV5-1 and TRBJ2-7): KAGVTQTPRYLIKTRGQQVTLSCSPISGHRSVSWYQQTPGQGLQFLFEYFSETQRNKGNFPGRFSGRQFSNSRSEMNVSTLELGDSALYLCASSSGYEQYFGPGTRLTVT.

This sequence joins TRBV6-1 and TRBJ2-7; 8 nucleotides agree with TRBD2. V gave up 1 base and J gave up 4 bases; unmatched junction bases: 9. This CDR3 has 16 amino acids. CDR1 and CDR2 from the germline V gene are MNHNS and SASEGT. This CDR3 reads CASSEGAGTRGYEQYF. In DNA, the CDR3 is TGTGCCAGCAGTGAAGGAGCGGGGACTAGGGGGTACGAGCAGTACTTC.

The chain employs TRBV5-1 and TRBJ2-1, with D unresolved. Germline V gene lookup returns CDR1 SGHRS and CDR2 YFSETQ. This CDR3 contains 15 residues. Trimming took off 1 base at V and 5 bases at J, with 13 bases between the two ends. The CDR3, as DNA: TGCGCCAGCAGCTTGTTGGCGGCTGCCGACAATGAGCAGTTCTTC. Protein: CASSLLAAADNEQFF. Complete variable domain (other parts from reference TRBV5-1 and TRBJ2-1): KAGVTQTPRYLIKTRGQQVTLSCSPISGHRSVSWYQQTPGQGLQFLFEYFSETQRNKGNFPGRFSGRQFSNSRSEMNVSTLELGDSALYLCASSLLAAADNEQFFGPGTRLTVL.

V is TRBV11-3 and J is TRBJ2-5, with D unclear. Looked up from germline, CDR1 is SGHNT and CDR2 is YENEEA. V gave up 4 bases and J gave up 4 bases, with 10 bases separating them. The CDR3 has 13 amino acids. The CDR3 loop is CASSSPPGETQYF. CDR3 coding DNA: TGTGCCAGCAGCTCCCCCCCGGGAGAGACCCAGTACTTC.

The CDR3 region has the DNA TGTGCCAGCAGTGACAAAGTCAGAGACAGGGAGAACACTGAAGCTTTCTTT. Its protein is CASSDKVRDRENTEAFF. The V and J genes are TRBV6-4 and TRBJ1-1; 7 nucleotides agree with TRBD1. V trimming: 2 bases; J trimming: 1 base; junction bases outside the gene matches: 10. Germline lookup yields CDR1 MRHNA and CDR2 SNTAGT. The CDR3 is 17 residues long.

The chain is built from TRBV29-1 and TRBJ1-1, with D hard to call. V was shortened by 2 bases and J by 5 bases, with 9 bases between the two germline ends. The CDR3 contains 12 residues. Germline values: CDR1 SQVTM, CDR2 ANQGSEA. CDR3 in amino acids: CSVELSGTEAFF. The CDR3, as DNA: TGCAGCGTTGAACTGTCAGGAACTGAAGCTTTCTTT.

This chain links TRBV11-3 with TRBJ2-7; D is unresolved. Germline loops: CDR1 SGHNT, CDR2 YENEEA. The V end was cut by 5 bases, the J end by 7 bases, with 12 bases between. The CDR3 has 12 residues. The DNA of the CDR3 is TGTGCCAGCAGCCTCCGATCGGGTGAGCAGTACTTC. Translating gives CASSLRSGEQYF.

The chain joins TRBV7-9 to TRBJ2-3; TRBD2 is a possible D gene (6 bases). The CDR3 is 14 amino acids. The germline V gene encodes CDR1 SEHNR and CDR2 FQNEAQ (reference sequence). Deletions cut 2 bases from V and 5 bases from J, with 11 bases between. CDR3 nucleotide sequence: TGTGCCAGCAGCTTACAGGGAGGACGAGATACGCAGTATTTT. Translating gives CASSLQGGRDTQYF.

The rearrangement joins TRBV19 to TRBJ2-1, with D possibly TRBD1 on 6 matching bases. The length of the CDR3 is 10 residues. CDR1 and CDR2 (germline): LNHDA, SQIVND (reference sequence). V lost 10 bases and J 12 bases, leaving 13 bases between the germline ends. CDR3 sequence reads: CATKDRGQFF. The CDR3 bases are TGTGCCACCAAGGACAGAGGGCAGTTCTTC.

The CDR3 sequence is CASSENRDSDWTF. The CDR3 nucleotides read TGTGCCAGCAGTGAAAACCGGGACAGCGATTGGACCTTC. The chain carries TRBV6-1 and TRBJ1-2; 7 positions agree with TRBD1. With V trimmed by 2 bases and J by 14 bases, 11 bases remained unmatched. The CDR3 spans 13 residues. Looked up from germline, CDR1 is MNHNS and CDR2 is SASEGT.

The V call is TRBV30, the J call TRBJ1-1; 9 nucleotides align to TRBD1. The CDR3 length is 15 residues. The germline V gene has CDR1 GTSNPN and CDR2 SVGIG (reference sequence). V lost 1 base to trimming and J lost 3 bases; unmatched junction nucleotides: 6. DNA of the CDR3: TGTGCCTGGAGTGCAGGGACAGGGACGGACACTGAAGCTTTCTTT. It translates to CAWSAGTGTDTEAFF.